A few counts support the clone carrying this T cell receptor beta chain. Its antigen is unknown. These data come from a study of post-analysis software for immune sequencing data. Study as a whole: The courses of disease that were included comprised relapsing-remitting, secondary progressive and progressive-relapsing multiple sclerosis. Study-level results: Samples sharing a preparation batch grouped tightly together when assessed by F measure. A handful of TRBV segments appeared more often in patients than in controls, and TRBV5-6, TRBV5-1 and TRBV20-1 were among these.

Every TCR beta cDNA library bore unique molecular identifiers. The source material, about 0.95 to 10 million T cells, gave rise to roughly 500,000 cDNA molecules. TCRdb used MiXCR to reprocess the PCR reads, holding one entry per CDR3 protein. The table records more than 500,000 distinct CDR3 sequences, under 40% of them present only once. This CDR3 contains 18 residues. The V gene lost 0 bases and the J gene lost 4 bases, with 19 bases spanning the gap. The germline gives CDR1 SEHNR, CDR2 FQNEAQ (reference sequence). The chain links TRBV7-9 to TRBJ2-4; tentative D call: TRBD1 (6 bases). The TCR sequence derives from a girl aged 2-17 years with multiple sclerosis. Sequenced input: blood. The CDR3 nucleotides are TGTGCCAGCAGCTTAGCGGGCGGACCGGGACAAACGAAAAACATTCAGTACTTC. Protein: CASSLAGGPGQTKNIQYF.